The 14 T cell receptor beta chains below were found in one sample sequenced in a study of early T cells in non-severe SARS-CoV-2 infection. TCRdb used MiXCR to reprocess the 5' RACE reads, holding one entry per CDR3 protein. The table includes 45,000 to 70,000 distinct CDR3 sequences, about 7.6% detected once. The source material was whole blood, sampled at baseline. Every receptor here comes from an adult who was a healthcare worker with PCR-confirmed SARS-CoV-2 infection or an uninfected control (not recorded which).

This clonotype has just a few counts. V usage is TRBV28 and J usage is TRBJ2-1; 7 bases fit TRBD1. Trimming at V came to 10 bases and at J to 7 bases, leaving 10 bases not matched to a gene. This CDR3 has 13 amino acids. Germline V gives CDR1 MDHEN, CDR2 SYDVKM. CDR3 residues: CANRGGLKNEQFF. The CDR3 DNA reads as TGTGCCAACAGAGGGGGCCTTAAGAATGAGCAGTTCTTC.

This clonotype was counted only a few times. In DNA, the CDR3 is TGTGCCAGCAGCTTGTACGTTTTCAATGAGCAGTTCTTC. Its protein is CASSLYVFNEQFF. The V call is TRBV5-5, the J call TRBJ2-1; D call uncertain. The CDR3 is 13 amino acids. Germline V gene lookup returns CDR1 SGHKS and CDR2 YYEKEE (reference sequence). Trimming took off 1 base at V and 6 bases at J, with 8 bases between the two ends.

The chain carries TRBV15 and TRBJ2-7; a possible D gene is TRBD2 (6 bases). Germline CDR1 LNHNV, CDR2 YYDKDF (reference sequence). V shed 3 bases and J shed 4 bases, with 7 bases lying between them. This CDR3 comprises 12 residues. This CDR3 is CATSREGYEQYF. In nucleotides, the CDR3 is TGTGCCACCAGCAGGGAGGGGTACGAGCAGTACTTC.

Many counts were recorded for this clonotype. The chain carries TRBV2 and TRBJ1-1, with D unclear. This CDR3 is 13 amino acids long. V was shortened by 6 bases and J by 4 bases, with 12 bases between the two germline ends. From germline, CDR1 is SNHLY and CDR2 FYNNEI. The chain's CDR3 is CASRTSRSTEAFF. The CDR3, as DNA: TGTGCCAGCAGGACTAGTCGAAGCACTGAAGCTTTCTTT.

This clonotype was recorded at least ten times. The chain is built from TRBV7-9 and TRBJ1-2; the match to TRBD1 covers 7 bases. The CDR3 sequence is 17 residues long. CDR1 is SEHNR and CDR2 is FQNEAQ in the germline V gene (reference sequence). V gave up 1 base and J gave up 3 bases; unmatched junction bases: 11. CDR3 sequence (DNA): TGTGCCAGCAGCTTAGGAGGCTACCGGGACAGACACTATGGCTACACCTTC. It is translated as CASSLGGYRDRHYGYTF.

CDR3 amino acids: CSARDPRTGEAFF. The DNA for the CDR3 is TGCAGTGCTAGAGATCCCCGGACAGGGGAAGCTTTCTTT. The chain links TRBV20-1 to TRBJ1-1; 8 bases are a match to TRBD1. Germline trimming cut 0 bases from V and 8 bases from J; bases unmatched to any gene: 5. Germline CDR1 DFQATT, CDR2 SNEGSKA (reference sequence). This CDR3 is built from 13 residues.

This clonotype has ten or more counts. The chain is built from TRBV4-3 and TRBJ2-2; 10 nucleotides match TRBD2. Germline CDR1 is LGHNA and CDR2 is YSLEER. Trimming removed 4 bases from V and 2 bases from J; junction bases left unmatched: 7. This CDR3 is built from 17 residues. The CDR3 region has the DNA TGCGCCAGCAGCCCCCGTACTAGCGGGATAAACACCGGGGAGCTGTTTTTT. Residues: CASSPRTSGINTGELFF.

This clonotype was detected many times. The chain joins TRBV7-8 to TRBJ2-1; 7 nucleotides match TRBD2. CDR1 and CDR2 (germline): SGHVS, FQNEAQ. The CDR3 length is 14 residues. The V segment lost 5 bases and the J segment 10 bases; nucleotides outside the gene matches: 11. CDR3 nucleotide sequence: TGTGCCAGCAGCACCAGACTAGCTTCTTCCGAGCAGTTCTTC. It yields the protein CASSTRLASSEQFF.

This clonotype was seen a handful of times. J is TRBJ2-7 and V is TRBV10-3, with a weak D call TRBD2 (5 bases). Trimming cost V 10 bases and J 4 bases, with 11 bases left between them. This CDR3 is built from 11 residues. Germline V gives CDR1 ENHRY, CDR2 SYGVKD. The CDR3 region has the DNA TGTGCCAGCGGAGAGGGTTACGAGCAGTACTTC. This encodes CASGEGYEQYF.

CDR3 in DNA: TGTGCCAGCAGCTCCTACTTCGACAGGGACAATCAGCCCCAGCATTTT. Translating it yields CASSSYFDRDNQPQHF. This chain joins TRBV5-6 and TRBJ1-5, with 7 bases matching TRBD1. V dropped 3 bases and J dropped 3; count of bases not matched to a gene: 9. The CDR3 has 16 residues. CDR1 SGHDT and CDR2 YYEEEE come from the germline V gene.

The chain carries TRBV29-1 and TRBJ1-1; no firm D call. CDR3 length equals 12 residues. V was clipped by 4 bases and J by 1 base, with 7 bases between them. The germline gives CDR1 SQVTM, CDR2 ANQGSEA. The CDR3 is CSVGPENTEAFF. CDR3 sequence (DNA): TGCAGCGTTGGCCCAGAGAACACTGAAGCTTTCTTT.

The table lists this clonotype with many counts. This chain connects TRBV7-6 to TRBJ1-2; 7 nucleotides match TRBD1. V lost 5 bases and J lost 8; bases outside the gene matches: 14. The CDR3 covers 15 residues. The germline gives CDR1 SGHVS, CDR2 FNYEAQ. The CDR3 here is CASSAEQGTFFGYTF. DNA for the CDR3: TGTGCCAGCAGCGCAGAACAGGGGACCTTTTTCGGCTACACCTTC.

This clonotype has ten or more counts. The chain recombines TRBV7-9 with TRBJ2-7; D tentatively fits TRBD1 or TRBD2 (5 bases each). Trimming removed 0 bases at V and 5 bases at J, with 17 bases between. The CDR3 has 16 amino acids. Germline V gene lookup returns CDR1 SEHNR and CDR2 FQNEAQ (reference sequence). The CDR3 DNA reads as TGTGCCAGCAGCTTAGCGGGGGTAACGACCACAAACGAGCAGTACTTC. This sequence encodes CASSLAGVTTTNEQYF.

J is TRBJ2-5 and V is TRBV12-3 or TRBV12-4; no clear D gene. CDR3 length: 13 residues. V was shortened by 1 base and J by 5 bases, with 8 bases between the two germline ends. The CDR3 sequence: CASSLVGRETQYF. The CDR3 DNA is TGTGCCAGCAGTTTAGTGGGTCGGGAGACCCAGTACTTC.